The rows below give T cell receptor beta chains drawn from one sample of a study of blood T cell repertoires in COVID-19. TCRdb's table, derived via immunoSEQ multiplex PCR, lists solely in-frame clones and lacks some. The sample has more than 300,000 clones, 87% seen once; the top ten hold under 6.5%. Sequenced input: peripheral blood. These receptors originate from a woman between 45 and 65 years old with COVID-19, enrolled during active disease. CDR3s include the opening cysteine and the closing phenylalanine or tryptophan. A D gene is named only where the DNA matches it firmly. Some rows mark clone size as missing; the rest say once, few, many or name a class of expanded clone.

CDR3: CASGLVGGGEQYF
DNA: TGTGCTAGTGGTTTGGTGGGGGGTGGCGAGCAGTACTTC
D: -
V: TRBV12-5
size: -
J: TRBJ2-7

CDR3: CSAREDTVYGYTF
DNA: TGCAGCGCCCGGGAGGACACCGTCTATGGCTACACCTTC
D: -
V: TRBV29-1
size: -
J: TRBJ1-2

CDR3: CASSSLAGGPGETQYF
DNA: TGCGCCAGCAGCTCCCTAGCGGGAGGGCCTGGAGAGACCCAGTACTTC
D: TRBD2
V: TRBV5-1
size: -
J: TRBJ2-5

CDR3: CASTKKGQGGDEQFF
DNA: TGTGCCAGCACCAAAAAAGGACAGGGTGGGGATGAGCAGTTCTTC
D: TRBD1
V: TRBV5-4
size: -
J: TRBJ2-1

CDR3: CASTTPLGGDEQFF
DNA: TGTGCCAGTACCACACCCCTAGGAGGTGATGAGCAGTTCTTC
D: -
V: TRBV19
size: once
J: TRBJ2-1

CDR3: CASSSRDRGFQETQYF
DNA: TGTGCCAGCAGCTCCCGGGACAGGGGCTTCCAAGAGACCCAGTACTTC
D: TRBD1
V: TRBV3-1/TRBV3-2
size: -
J: TRBJ2-5

CDR3: CASSLSGTGLAGWNEQFF
DNA: TGTGCCAGCAGCTTATCCGGTACCGGGCTAGCGGGATGGAATGAGCAGTTCTTC
D: TRBD2
V: TRBV7-9
size: once
J: TRBJ2-1

CDR3: CASSYYSTNTGELFF
DNA: TGTGCCAGCAGTTACTACAGCACTAACACCGGGGAGCTGTTTTTT
D: -
V: TRBV6-2/TRBV6-3
size: many
J: TRBJ2-2

CDR3: CAISSPGTGAANYGYTF
DNA: TGTGCCATCAGCTCTCCCGGGACAGGGGCAGCTAACTATGGCTACACCTTC
D: TRBD1
V: TRBV10-3
size: once
J: TRBJ1-2

CDR3: CASSLHPVISSGNTIYF
DNA: TGTGCCAGCAGCTTACATCCCGTAATTAGCTCTGGAAACACCATATATTTT
D: -
V: TRBV7-9
size: -
J: TRBJ1-3

CDR3: CASGQDGRGYNEQFF
DNA: TGTGCCAGCGGACAGGACGGGAGGGGATACAATGAGCAGTTCTTC
D: -
V: TRBV5-4
size: -
J: TRBJ2-1

CDR3: CASSSRIQNTIYF
DNA: TGTGCCAGCAGCTCGAGGATACAAAACACCATATATTTT
D: -
V: TRBV7-2
size: -
J: TRBJ1-3

CDR3: CASSISSGRDNEQFF
DNA: TGTGCCAGTAGTATCTCTAGCGGGAGGGACAATGAGCAGTTCTTC
D: TRBD2
V: TRBV19
size: -
J: TRBJ2-1

CDR3: CASSPRDRNYEQYF
DNA: TGTGCCAGCTCACCACGGGACAGGAACTACGAGCAGTACTTC
D: TRBD1
V: TRBV18
size: -
J: TRBJ2-7

CDR3: CASSLAETGNTIYF
DNA: TGTGCCAGCTCACTAGCAGAAACTGGAAACACCATATATTTT
D: -
V: TRBV18
size: few
J: TRBJ1-3

CDR3: CASSPTAGGRGETQYF
DNA: TGTGCCAGCAGCCCTACAGCGGGAGGGCGAGGAGAGACCCAGTACTTC
D: TRBD2
V: TRBV9
size: -
J: TRBJ2-5

CDR3: CASSIQGGDTEAFF
DNA: TGTGCCAGCTCAATACAGGGGGGAGACACTGAAGCTTTCTTT
D: TRBD1
V: TRBV7-9
size: -
J: TRBJ1-1

CDR3: CASSSTSNTGELFF
DNA: TGTGCCAGCAGCTCGACTAGCAACACCGGGGAGCTGTTTTTT
D: TRBD2
V: TRBV7-9
size: once
J: TRBJ2-2

CDR3: CASSSDSYEQYF
DNA: TGTGCCAGTAGTTCGGACAGTTACGAGCAGTACTTC
D: -
V: TRBV19
size: -
J: TRBJ2-7

CDR3: CASSLGGTSSYNEQFF
DNA: TGCGCCAGCAGCTTGGGCGGGACGAGCTCCTACAATGAGCAGTTCTTC
D: -
V: TRBV5-1
size: -
J: TRBJ2-1

CDR3: CASTPNTGELFF
DNA: TGTGCCAGTACACCAAACACCGGGGAGCTGTTTTTT
D: -
V: TRBV27
size: once
J: TRBJ2-2

CDR3: CASSATSGRGNEQFF
DNA: TGTGCCAGCAGCGCTACTAGCGGGAGAGGGAATGAGCAGTTCTTC
D: TRBD2
V: TRBV9
size: -
J: TRBJ2-1

CDR3: CASSQGTVEKLFF
DNA: TGTGCCAGCAGCCAAGGTACAGTGGAAAAACTGTTTTTT
D: -
V: TRBV3-1/TRBV3-2
size: -
J: TRBJ1-4

CDR3: CASSQLPAGLGYTF
DNA: TGTGCCAGCAGCCAACTCCCGGCAGGGCTGGGCTACACCTTC
D: -
V: TRBV25-1
size: -
J: TRBJ1-2

CDR3: CASSLGPGTSGMNEQFF
DNA: TGTGCCAGCAGCTTGGGTCCAGGGACTAGCGGGATGAATGAGCAGTTCTTC
D: TRBD2
V: TRBV9
size: few
J: TRBJ2-1

CDR3: CASSHWNTEAFF
DNA: TGTGCCAGCAGTCACTGGAACACTGAAGCTTTCTTT
D: -
V: TRBV27
size: -
J: TRBJ1-1

CDR3: CASSLDGRGPGELFF
DNA: TGTGCCAGCAGCTTAGATGGCAGGGGGCCCGGGGAGCTGTTTTTT
D: TRBD1
V: TRBV7-9
size: -
J: TRBJ2-2

CDR3: CASSLTQAYSGNTIYF
DNA: TGCGCCAGCAGCTTGACACAGGCGTACTCTGGAAACACCATATATTTT
D: -
V: TRBV5-1
size: -
J: TRBJ1-3

CDR3: CASKATGRGKETQYF
DNA: TGTGCCAGCAAGGCTACAGGGAGAGGGAAAGAGACCCAGTACTTC
D: -
V: TRBV6-5
size: -
J: TRBJ2-5

CDR3: CASSRGSSYNEQFF
DNA: TGCGCCAGCAGCCGGGGAAGTTCCTACAATGAGCAGTTCTTC
D: -
V: TRBV5-1
size: -
J: TRBJ2-1

CDR3: CASSIRETGLYSNQPQHF
DNA: TGTGCCAGTAGTATAAGGGAGACAGGACTCTATAGCAATCAGCCCCAGCATTTT
D: -
V: TRBV19
size: -
J: TRBJ1-5

CDR3: CAWYRDWGDYGYTF
DNA: TGTGCCTGGTACCGGGATTGGGGGGACTATGGCTACACCTTC
D: -
V: TRBV30
size: -
J: TRBJ1-2

CDR3: CAWSVLAPYEQYF
DNA: TGTGCCTGGAGTGTCCTAGCACCCTACGAGCAGTACTTC
D: -
V: TRBV30
size: -
J: TRBJ2-7

CDR3: CASSVSGALNNEQFF
DNA: TGTGCCAGCAGCGTGAGCGGGGCGCTCAACAATGAGCAGTTCTTC
D: TRBD2
V: TRBV6-4
size: -
J: TRBJ2-1

CDR3: CASSIVGTRTTSDTQYF
DNA: TGTGCCAGTAGTATAGTCGGGACACGAACAACCTCCGATACGCAGTATTTT
D: -
V: TRBV19
size: once
J: TRBJ2-3

CDR3: CASSEDRGYIQYF
DNA: TGTGCCAGCAGTGAGGACAGGGGATACATTCAGTACTTC
D: TRBD1
V: TRBV2
size: -
J: TRBJ2-4

CDR3: CAWSPSLAGGSGDQFF
DNA: TGTGCCTGGAGTCCGTCACTAGCGGGAGGATCTGGGGATCAGTTCTTC
D: TRBD2
V: TRBV30
size: -
J: TRBJ2-1

CDR3: CASSLGAGTSYNEQFF
DNA: TGTGCCAGCAGCTTGGGAGCCGGGACTAGCTACAATGAGCAGTTCTTC
D: TRBD2
V: TRBV5-6
size: -
J: TRBJ2-1

CDR3: CASRWGQAYNEQFF
DNA: TGTGCCAGCAGGTGGGGACAGGCCTACAATGAGCAGTTCTTC
D: TRBD1
V: TRBV6-5
size: -
J: TRBJ2-1